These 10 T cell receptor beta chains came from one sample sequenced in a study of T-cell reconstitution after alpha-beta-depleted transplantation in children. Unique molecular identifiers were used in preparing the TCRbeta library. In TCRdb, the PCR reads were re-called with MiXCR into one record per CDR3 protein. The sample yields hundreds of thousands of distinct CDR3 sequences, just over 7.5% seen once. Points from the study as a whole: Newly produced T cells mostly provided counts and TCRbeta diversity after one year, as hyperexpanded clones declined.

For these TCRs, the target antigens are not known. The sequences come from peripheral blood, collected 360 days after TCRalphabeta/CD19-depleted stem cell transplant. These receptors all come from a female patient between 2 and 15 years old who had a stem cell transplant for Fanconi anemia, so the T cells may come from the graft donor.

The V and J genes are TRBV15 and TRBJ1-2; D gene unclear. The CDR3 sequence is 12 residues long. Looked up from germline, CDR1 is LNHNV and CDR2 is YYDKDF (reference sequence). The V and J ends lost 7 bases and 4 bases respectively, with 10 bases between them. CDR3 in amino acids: CATKGSPYGYTF. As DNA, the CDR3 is TGTGCCACCAAGGGCAGTCCCTATGGCTACACCTTC.

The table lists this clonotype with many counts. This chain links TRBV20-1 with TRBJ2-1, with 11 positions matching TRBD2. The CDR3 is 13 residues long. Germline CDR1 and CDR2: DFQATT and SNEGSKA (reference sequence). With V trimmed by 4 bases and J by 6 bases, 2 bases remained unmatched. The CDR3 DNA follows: TGCAGTGCTACTAGCGGGAGGAGCAATGAGCAGTTCTTC. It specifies CSATSGRSNEQFF.

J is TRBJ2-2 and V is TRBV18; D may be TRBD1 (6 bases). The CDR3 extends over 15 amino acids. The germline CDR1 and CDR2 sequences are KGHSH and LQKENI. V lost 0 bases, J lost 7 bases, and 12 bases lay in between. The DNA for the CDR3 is TGTGCCAGCTCACCACCGTCAGGGGTGCACGGGGAGCTGTTTTTT. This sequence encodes CASSPPSGVHGELFF.

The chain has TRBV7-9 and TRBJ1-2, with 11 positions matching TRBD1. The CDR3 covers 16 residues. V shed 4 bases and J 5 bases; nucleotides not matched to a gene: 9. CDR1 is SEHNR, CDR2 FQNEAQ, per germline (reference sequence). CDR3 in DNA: TGTGCCAGCAGCTCGAGCGGAGGACAGGGGGCTTATGGCTACACCTTC. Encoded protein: CASSSSGGQGAYGYTF.

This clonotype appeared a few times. The CDR3 DNA follows: TGTGCCAGCAGTTCAATATTGGCAGACCTCTATGGCTACACCTTC. The encoded protein is CASSSILADLYGYTF. The chain has TRBV6-2 or TRBV6-3 and TRBJ1-2; no clear D. Germline V gives CDR1 MNHEY, CDR2 SVGEGT. The CDR3 consists of 15 residues. Trimming stripped 4 bases from V and 4 bases from J, with 16 bases between.

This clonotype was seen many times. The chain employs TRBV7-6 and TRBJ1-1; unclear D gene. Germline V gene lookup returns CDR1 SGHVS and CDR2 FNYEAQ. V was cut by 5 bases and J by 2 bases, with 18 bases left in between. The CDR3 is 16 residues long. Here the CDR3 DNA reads TGTGCCAGCAGCCTCTGGGTCAACTCTGGAAACACTGAAGCTTTCTTT. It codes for CASSLWVNSGNTEAFF.

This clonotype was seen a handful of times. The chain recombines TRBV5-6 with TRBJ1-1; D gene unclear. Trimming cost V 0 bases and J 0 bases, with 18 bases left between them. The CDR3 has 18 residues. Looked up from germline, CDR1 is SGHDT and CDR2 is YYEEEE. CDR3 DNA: TGTGCCAGCAGCTTGGAAGGCTCCCGGGAGGAGATGAACACTGAAGCTTTCTTT. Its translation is CASSLEGSREEMNTEAFF.

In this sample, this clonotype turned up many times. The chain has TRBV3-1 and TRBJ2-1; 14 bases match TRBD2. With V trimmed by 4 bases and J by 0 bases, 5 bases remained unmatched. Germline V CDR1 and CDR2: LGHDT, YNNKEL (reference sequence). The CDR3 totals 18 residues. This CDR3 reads CASSPYGTSGSSYNEQFF. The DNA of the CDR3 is TGTGCCAGCAGCCCGTACGGGACTAGCGGGAGCTCCTACAATGAGCAGTTCTTC.

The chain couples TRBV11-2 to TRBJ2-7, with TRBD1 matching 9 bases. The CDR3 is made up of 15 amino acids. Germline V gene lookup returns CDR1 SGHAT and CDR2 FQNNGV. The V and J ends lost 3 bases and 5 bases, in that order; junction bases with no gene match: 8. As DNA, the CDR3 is TGTGCCAGCAGCTTTCGGGACAGGGATATCGACGAGCAGTACTTC. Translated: CASSFRDRDIDEQYF.

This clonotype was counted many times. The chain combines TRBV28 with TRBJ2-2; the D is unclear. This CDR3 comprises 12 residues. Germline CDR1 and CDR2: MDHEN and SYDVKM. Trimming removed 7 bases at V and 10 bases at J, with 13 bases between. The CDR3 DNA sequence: TGTGCCAGCACTTCTAGGGATTCGGAGCTGTTTTTT. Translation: CASTSRDSELFF.